One and the same sample provided the 18 T cell receptor beta chains below, sequenced in a study of T cells in Graves' hyperthyroidism and ophthalmopathy. TCR beta CDR3 regions were amplified from RNA transcripts. HTBI primers drove first-round RT-PCR of the TCR CDR3. TCRdb reanalysed the multiplex PCR reads using MiXCR and keeps one entry per CDR3 protein. The sample lists 550,000 to 800,000 distinct CDR3 sequences; about 16% were seen once. Material for sequencing was blood. Receptors were obtained from a man aged 18 to 29 with Graves' hyperthyroidism.

This clonotype came up once. One end of the junction varies from germline; a read error may be responsible. The chain recombines TRBV7-9 with TRBJ2-1, with TRBD1 identical over 8 bases. Germline CDR1 is SEHNR and CDR2 is FQNEAQ (reference sequence). This CDR3 is built from 16 residues. CDR3 loop: CASSQRTGLDYNEQFF. The CDR3 nucleotides read TGTGCCAGCAGCCAGCGGACAGGGCTTGACTACAACGAGCAGTTCTTC. Looking up the rest from reference TRBV7-9 and TRBJ2-1 gives the full variable domain: DTGVSQNPRHKITKRGQNVTFRCDPISEHNRLYWYRQTLGQGPEFLTYFQNEAQLEKSRLLSDRFSAERPKGSFSTLEIQRTEQGDSAMYLCASSQRTGLDYNEQFFGPGTRLTVL.

This clonotype appeared a few times. The rearrangement joins TRBV27 to TRBJ2-1; D possibly corresponds to TRBD1 (5 bases). Germline V gene lookup returns CDR1 MNHEY and CDR2 SMNVEV (reference sequence). This CDR3 is 15 amino acids long. V was pared by 1 base and J by 7 bases, with 14 bases between. The CDR3 sequence: CASSLYGQAGNEQFF. CDR3 coding DNA: TGTGCCAGCAGTTTATACGGTCAGGCAGGGAATGAGCAGTTCTTC.

Concerning this clonotype itself: Just one base apart from a much larger clone, this may be a read error. The rearrangement links TRBV9 to TRBJ2-7; maybe TRBD2 (5 bases). Trimming removed 3 bases at V and 2 bases at J, with 18 bases between. The CDR3 runs 16 residues. Germline V CDR1 and CDR2: SGDLS, YYNGEE. The CDR3 DNA reads TGTGCCAGCAGCGGCCACCGGGATCAGAGCCCCTACGAGCAGTACTTC. Protein: CASSGHRDQSPYEQYF.

V and J are TRBV20-1 and TRBJ2-1, with TRBD1 as a possible D gene (6 bases). V was trimmed by 7 bases and J by 1 base, leaving 20 bases between them. The CDR3 contains 16 residues. Germline V lookup: CDR1 DFQATT, CDR2 SNEGSKA (reference sequence). DNA for the CDR3: TGCAGTGTCCACGATCCCCTGACAGGTTCCTACAATGAGCAGTTCTTC. Translation: CSVHDPLTGSYNEQFF.

This clonotype was observed a handful of times. This chain connects TRBV19 to TRBJ1-2; TRBD1 might be the D (6 bases). Germline CDR1 LNHDA, CDR2 SQIVND (reference sequence). V was pared by 6 bases and J by 4 bases, with 21 bases between. The CDR3 spans 16 residues. CDR3 residues: CASRKDRLGLLYGYTF. CDR3 nucleotides: TGTGCCAGTAGGAAAGACAGGCTGGGACTCCTCTATGGCTACACCTTC.

The J gene is TRBJ2-1, the V gene TRBV9; TRBD2 matches at 7 bases. The CDR3 runs to 16 residues. CDR1 and CDR2 (germline): SGDLS, YYNGEE. Trimming took 4 bases from V and 2 from J; bases not matched to a gene: 9. Here the CDR3 reads CASSPPSGIPYNEQFF. In DNA form, the CDR3 reads TGTGCCAGCAGCCCCCCCAGCGGGATCCCCTACAATGAGCAGTTCTTC.

This clonotype was found many times. The rearrangement uses TRBV3-1 and TRBJ1-1, with no clear D. The CDR3 consists of 13 residues. The V and J ends lost 1 base and 9 bases respectively, with 12 bases between them. CDR1 LGHDT and CDR2 YNNKEL come from the germline V gene (reference sequence). The CDR3 sequence: CASSQGQSSQAFF. CDR3 coding DNA: TGTGCCAGCAGCCAAGGCCAATCCTCGCAAGCTTTCTTT.

This clonotype was recorded many times. Here the CDR3 DNA reads TGTGCCAGCAGTGATGAGAACACTGAAGCTTTCTTT. The encoded protein is CASSDENTEAFF. This sequence joins TRBV2 and TRBJ1-1; no clear D gene. Per germline, CDR1 SNHLY and CDR2 FYNNEI. The V end lost 3 bases, the J end lost 1 base, and 3 bases lay between the germline ends. CDR3 length equals 12 residues.

The V call is TRBV20-1, the J call TRBJ1-1; D uncertain. Per germline, CDR1 DFQATT and CDR2 SNEGSKA (reference sequence). The CDR3 loop spans 13 amino acids. Trimming cost V 5 bases and J 1 base, with 11 bases left between them. The chain's CDR3 is CSALHEGNTEAFF. The CDR3 DNA reads as TGCAGTGCTCTCCACGAAGGGAACACTGAAGCTTTCTTT.

The chain joins TRBV4-3 to TRBJ2-7, with unresolved D. The CDR3 covers 15 residues. V was shortened by 1 base and J by 0 bases, with 10 bases between the two germline ends. Germline assignment: CDR1 LGHNA and CDR2 YSLEER. CDR3 sequence reads: CASSQVYPSSYEQYF. CDR3 DNA: TGCGCCAGCAGCCAAGTTTACCCGAGCTCCTACGAGCAGTACTTC.

This rearrangement joins TRBV2 to TRBJ1-1, with D maybe TRBD1 (6 bases). Trimming cost V 3 bases and J 5 bases, with 16 bases left between them. CDR1 is SNHLY, CDR2 FYNNEI, per germline. The CDR3 totals 15 residues. The CDR3 sequence: CASSEGGGRGTEAFF. CDR3 coding DNA: TGTGCCAGCAGTGAGGGGGGGGGCCGGGGGACTGAAGCTTTCTTT.

In this sample, this clonotype turned up many times. The chain recombines TRBV28 with TRBJ1-2; 7 bases fit TRBD1. The V gene end was trimmed by 3 bases and the J gene end by 3 bases; junction bases not matched to a gene: 4. The CDR3 is 14 amino acids. The germline V gene has CDR1 MDHEN and CDR2 SYDVKM. The CDR3 DNA sequence: TGTGCCAGCAGTTTGGGACAGAGTGACTATGGCTACACCTTC. This codes for CASSLGQSDYGYTF.

Points on this clonotype: A much larger clone differs from this one at a single base, so this may be a read error. The CDR3 does not close with the conserved phenylalanine or tryptophan, likely indicating a read error. The rearrangement uses TRBV27 and TRBJ2-5, with 8 bases that match TRBD2. The CDR3 length is 14 residues. Looked up from germline, CDR1 is MNHEY and CDR2 is SMNVEV (reference sequence). With V trimmed by 7 bases and J by 2 bases, 6 bases remained unmatched. CDR3 sequence: CASKVLAGQETQYL. CDR3 in DNA: TGTGCCAGCAAAGTTTTAGCGGGACAAGAGACCCAGTACCTC.

The rearrangement uses TRBV11-3 and TRBJ1-2; no definite D call. Germline CDR1 is SGHNT and CDR2 is YENEEA. Trimming cost V 0 bases and J 7 bases, with 9 bases left between them. The CDR3 length is 13 residues. DNA of the CDR3: TGTGCCAGCAGCTTAGAAGGGATCAGTGGCTACACCTTC. It is translated as CASSLEGISGYTF.

This rearrangement joins TRBV9 to TRBJ2-5, with D hard to call. Trimming shortened V by 1 base and J by 4 bases, and 14 bases separated the two germline ends. Germline V gene data show CDR1 as SGDLS and CDR2 as YYNGEE. The CDR3 length is 15 residues. CDR3 sequence reads: CASSVSPTARETQYF. The CDR3 DNA is TGTGCCAGCAGCGTAAGCCCCACCGCCCGAGAGACCCAGTACTTC.

Only a few counts were recorded for this clonotype. This sequence joins TRBV18 and TRBJ2-5, with TRBD1 matching 10 bases. J was trimmed by 4 bases and V by 5 bases; bases with no gene match: 7. The V gene's germline CDR1 is KGHSH and CDR2 LQKENI. CDR3 length: 15 residues. The CDR3 here is CASSSWTGGIETQYF. CDR3 DNA: TGTGCCAGCTCATCTTGGACAGGGGGAATAGAGACCCAGTACTTC.

Many counts were recorded for this clonotype. This chain connects TRBV28 to TRBJ2-7, with TRBD1 matching over 9 bases. The germline V gene has CDR1 MDHEN and CDR2 SYDVKM. The CDR3 consists of 15 residues. The trim removed 3 bases at V and 6 bases at J, leaving 9 bases unmatched. CDR3 sequence: CASSFSRTGASEQYF. The DNA of the CDR3 is TGTGCCAGCAGTTTTTCCAGGACAGGGGCGTCCGAGCAGTACTTC.

In this sample, this clonotype turned up many times. The chain joins TRBV28 to TRBJ2-7; 10 nucleotides align to TRBD1. The CDR3 is made up of 15 amino acids. CDR1 MDHEN and CDR2 SYDVKM come from the germline V gene. V lost 7 bases, J lost 2 bases, and 8 bases stayed unmatched. CDR3 sequence reads: CASNGWDRGTYEQYF. For the CDR3, the DNA is TGTGCCAGCAACGGGTGGGACAGGGGTACCTACGAGCAGTACTTC.